These 25 T cell receptor beta chains were sequenced from one sample in a study of T cell responses to AZD1222 COVID-19 vaccine. Here immunoSEQ multiplex PCR was the method, and the copy in TCRdb shows in-frame clones only, minus some. The table shows about 190,000 clones, with almost 95% occurring only once. Sequencing was performed on peripheral blood, taken on day 0 of AZD1222 vaccination. All receptors derive from an adult in good health.

This CDR3 reads CASSPSGMNTEAFF. In DNA form, the CDR3 reads TGTGCCAGCAGCCCCTCAGGGATGAACACTGAAGCTTTCTTT. This sequence joins TRBV7-3 and TRBJ1-1, with D maybe TRBD1 (5 bases). The germline V and J ends were trimmed by 5 bases and 0 bases, with 10 bases remaining between them. The CDR3 sequence is 14 residues long. Germline CDR1 and CDR2: SGHTA and FQGTGA. The whole variable domain, filled in from reference TRBV7-3 and TRBJ1-1, reads GAGVSQTPSNKVTEKGKYVELRCDPISGHTALYWYRQSLGQGPEFLIYFQGTGAADDSGLPNDRFFAVRPEGSVSTLKIQRTERGDSAVYLCASSPSGMNTEAFFGQGTRLTVV.

The chain combines TRBV28 with TRBJ2-7, with TRBD1 matching 7 bases. With 8 bases clipped from V and 2 bases from J, the junction kept 3 bases outside the gene matches. Looked up from germline, CDR1 is MDHEN and CDR2 is SYDVKM. This CDR3 has 12 amino acids. In DNA form, the CDR3 reads TGTGCCAGCTTGCAGGGGGCCTACGAGCAGTACTTC. Its protein product is CASLQGAYEQYF.

The rearrangement uses TRBV9 and TRBJ2-5; D tentatively reads TRBD1 or TRBD2 (5 bases each). Deletions cut 4 bases from V and 2 bases from J, with 15 bases between. The germline gives CDR1 SGDLS, CDR2 YYNGEE. The CDR3 extends over 15 amino acids. The CDR3: CASSSQGAVQETQYF. In DNA, the CDR3 is TGTGCCAGCAGCTCCCAGGGAGCGGTGCAAGAGACCCAGTACTTC.

The V gene is TRBV19, the J gene TRBJ2-7; TRBD1 aligns across 8 bases. The CDR3 length is 15 residues. Germline CDR1 and CDR2: LNHDA and SQIVND (reference sequence). With V trimmed by 1 base and J by 3 bases, 5 bases remained unmatched. The CDR3 region has the DNA TGTGCCAGTAGTATAGGGCCAGGGGGCGTCTACGAGCAGTACTTC. Its protein is CASSIGPGGVYEQYF.

The chain has TRBV7-2 and TRBJ1-2, with TRBD1 matching 7 bases. V was clipped by 6 bases and J by 4 bases; unmatched bases: 5. The germline V gene encodes CDR1 SGHTA and CDR2 FQGNSA. This CDR3 region has 13 residues. Written as DNA, the CDR3 is TGTGCCAGCAGACGGGACAGCAGCTATGGCTACACCTTC. Amino acid sequence: CASRRDSSYGYTF.

This chain uses TRBV2 with TRBJ2-1; tentative D call: TRBD2 (5 bases). The germline CDR1 and CDR2 sequences are SNHLY and FYNNEI. This CDR3 region has 13 residues. Trimming removed 10 bases from V and 7 bases from J, with 17 bases in between. CDR3 residues: CATQGSPGNEQFF. In DNA, the CDR3 is TGTGCCACCCAAGGTTCGCCGGGAAATGAGCAGTTCTTC.

The chain uses TRBV6-5 and TRBJ2-3, with 7 bases matching TRBD2. CDR1 is MNHEY and CDR2 is SVGAGI in the germline V gene. V shed 2 bases, J shed 3 bases, and the junction held 5 bases outside the gene matches. The CDR3 is made up of 15 amino acids. This CDR3 reads CASSYGGLLTDTQYF. The CDR3, as DNA: TGTGCCAGCAGTTACGGGGGACTACTAACAGATACGCAGTATTTT.

The chain combines TRBV5-4 with TRBJ1-2; D might be TRBD1 (5 bases). The CDR3 is 14 residues long. Germline V gives CDR1 SGHNT, CDR2 YYREEE (reference sequence). Trimming removed 1 base from V and 0 bases from J, with 7 bases in between. The CDR3 loop reads CASSLKGTNYGYTF. In DNA, the CDR3 is TGTGCCAGCAGCTTGAAGGGGACTAACTATGGCTACACCTTC.

This sequence joins TRBV4-1 and TRBJ2-7, with D perhaps matching TRBD1 or TRBD2 (5 bases each). CDR3 length: 16 residues. Germline-derived CDR1 and CDR2 are MGHRA and YSYEKL. The V end was cut by 0 bases, the J end by 2 bases, with 14 bases between. The CDR3 loop is CASSQDFRGFTYEQYF. As DNA, the CDR3 is TGCGCCAGCAGCCAAGATTTTCGGGGCTTTACCTACGAGCAGTACTTC.

The J gene is TRBJ1-4, the V gene TRBV6-5; unclear D gene. Trimming cost V 6 bases and J 6 bases, with 11 bases left between them. CDR1 and CDR2 (germline): MNHEY, SVGAGI. This CDR3 has 13 residues. The CDR3 sequence: CASSRKGHEKLFF. The CDR3 region has the DNA TGTGCCAGCAGCCGAAAAGGACATGAAAAACTGTTTTTT.

The V gene is TRBV3-1 (or the pseudogene TRBV3-2), the J gene TRBJ1-3; perhaps TRBD1 as D (5 bases). CDR3 size: 17 residues. V shed 3 bases and J shed 4 bases, with 19 bases lying between them. CDR1 LGHDT and CDR2 YNNKEL come from the germline V gene (reference sequence). CDR3 in DNA: TGTGCCAGCAGCCACTCTCAGGGAAAAGTATCCGGAAACACCATATATTTT. Translation gives CASSHSQGKVSGNTIYF.

V usage is TRBV3-1 (or the pseudogene TRBV3-2) and J usage is TRBJ2-7, with TRBD1 as a possible D gene (5 bases). The ends were cut back, 1 base at V and 2 bases at J, with 9 bases in the middle. This CDR3 comprises 14 residues. Germline V gives CDR1 LGHDT, CDR2 YNNKEL (reference sequence). CDR3 nucleotides: TGTGCCAGCAGCCAAGCAGGGTTCACCTACGAGCAGTACTTC. It translates to CASSQAGFTYEQYF.

This clone turned up a few times. This chain uses TRBV9 with TRBJ1-1; no firm D call. This CDR3 has 13 amino acids. CDR1 and CDR2 from the germline V gene are SGDLS and YYNGEE. V was cut by 0 bases and J by 6 bases, with 9 bases left in between. The CDR3 coding sequence is TGTGCCAGCAGCGTAGATTTCATCTCTGAAGCTTTCTTT. Encoded protein: CASSVDFISEAFF.

This chain links TRBV19 with TRBJ1-1; tentative D call: TRBD1 (6 bases). This CDR3 has 17 residues. Germline lookup yields CDR1 LNHDA and CDR2 SQIVND (reference sequence). The V end lost 9 bases, the J end lost 4 bases, and 27 bases lay between the germline ends. The CDR3 DNA reads TGTGCCAGCAGTGGAGTGAGCCCGGGACATCTGGGCACTGAAGCTTTCTTT. This gives the protein CASSGVSPGHLGTEAFF.

The genes are TRBV15 and TRBJ2-7, with D possibly TRBD2 on 6 matching bases. This CDR3 spans 15 amino acids. Trimming removed 5 bases from V and 6 bases from J, with 20 bases in between. Germline V gene data show CDR1 as LNHNV and CDR2 as YYDKDF (reference sequence). CDR3 amino acids: CATSRSMGLPAEQYF. For the CDR3, the DNA is TGTGCCACCAGCCGCAGCATGGGACTGCCCGCCGAGCAGTACTTC.

The chain joins TRBV27 to TRBJ1-2, with D perhaps matching TRBD1 (6 bases). Germline lookup yields CDR1 MNHEY and CDR2 SMNVEV (reference sequence). Trimming shortened V by 4 bases and J by 6 bases, and 12 bases separated the two germline ends. The CDR3 contains 13 residues. CDR3 residues: CASSYRVGNGYTF. CDR3 sequence (DNA): TGTGCCAGCAGTTACAGGGTTGGCAATGGCTACACCTTC.

This clone appeared a few times. The chain employs TRBV6-5 and TRBJ2-7, with D possibly TRBD2 on 7 matching bases. The CDR3 is 15 residues long. Germline V lookup: CDR1 MNHEY, CDR2 SVGAGI. V was trimmed by 2 bases and J by 4 bases, leaving 15 bases between them. The CDR3 here is CASSYLVGGAYEQYF. In DNA, the CDR3 is TGTGCCAGCAGTTACCTTGTAGGGGGGGCTTACGAGCAGTACTTC.

This rearrangement joins TRBV7-9 to TRBJ2-1; either TRBD1 or TRBD2 may fit D (6 bases each). The V and J ends lost 7 bases and 1 base respectively, with 17 bases between them. The CDR3 is 16 residues long. Germline CDR1 SEHNR, CDR2 FQNEAQ (reference sequence). CDR3 in amino acids: CASNSWGDNSYNEQFF. The CDR3 nucleotides are TGTGCCAGCAATTCTTGGGGGGACAATTCCTACAATGAGCAGTTCTTC.

This clone was seen once. The chain recombines TRBV11-2 with TRBJ2-2; D remains ambiguous. V lost 1 base, J lost 2 bases, and 5 bases lay in between. Germline loops: CDR1 SGHAT, CDR2 FQNNGV. This CDR3 is built from 14 residues. The CDR3 protein is CASSLVGNTGELFF. CDR3 nucleotide sequence: TGTGCCAGCAGCTTAGTTGGCAACACCGGGGAGCTGTTTTTT.

The chain has TRBV6-5 and TRBJ1-1, with a tentative D call TRBD1 (5 bases). V dropped 3 bases and J dropped 7 bases, with 6 bases sitting between them. The germline V gene encodes CDR1 MNHEY and CDR2 SVGAGI. This CDR3 is built from 11 residues. The CDR3 region has the DNA TGTGCCAGCAGTTATCAGGGTGAAGCTTTCTTT. Translating it yields CASSYQGEAFF.

This chain connects TRBV6-5 to TRBJ1-2; 7 bases line up with TRBD1. Germline V lookup: CDR1 MNHEY, CDR2 SVGAGI. The CDR3 spans 13 residues. V shed 6 bases, J shed 3 bases, and the junction held 4 bases outside the gene matches. CDR3 in DNA: TGTGCCAGCAGGCAGGGGGGAGACTATGGCTACACCTTC. Residues: CASRQGGDYGYTF.

The chain recombines TRBV28 with TRBJ2-7; D is uncertain. The CDR3 is 15 amino acids. V shed 4 bases and J shed 6 bases, with 19 bases lying between them. The germline V gene has CDR1 MDHEN and CDR2 SYDVKM. The CDR3 region is CASSSPRTGLGEQYF. The DNA for the CDR3 is TGTGCCAGCAGTTCACCCAGGACGGGTTTAGGCGAGCAGTACTTC.

This clone was seen once. J is TRBJ2-2 and V is TRBV11-2; D may be TRBD2 (5 bases). Trimming stripped 5 bases from V and 4 bases from J, with 20 bases between. Germline CDR1 reads SGHAT; CDR2 reads FQNNGV. This CDR3 is 17 amino acids long. In DNA, the CDR3 is TGTGCCAGCAGCCAAATCCGCGGGCAGGTTGGCACCGGGGAGCTGTTTTTT. Protein sequence: CASSQIRGQVGTGELFF.

The V call is TRBV6-6, the J call TRBJ2-7; D is possibly TRBD2 (5 bases). This CDR3 has 13 amino acids. The V gene lost 0 bases and the J gene lost 7 bases, with 10 bases spanning the gap. Germline assignment: CDR1 MNHNY and CDR2 SVGAGI (reference sequence). CDR3 in amino acids: CASSYSRAEEQYF. CDR3 DNA: TGTGCCAGCAGTTACTCGAGGGCGGAGGAGCAGTACTTC.

The V call is TRBV7-8, the J call TRBJ2-7; perhaps D is TRBD1 or TRBD2 (5 bases each). The CDR3 contains 14 residues. From germline, CDR1 is SGHVS and CDR2 FQNEAQ. V was cut by 7 bases and J by 0 bases, with 13 bases left in between. The CDR3 spells CASTPGTYSYEQYF. The CDR3 DNA is TGTGCCAGCACCCCCGGGACGTACTCCTACGAGCAGTACTTC.